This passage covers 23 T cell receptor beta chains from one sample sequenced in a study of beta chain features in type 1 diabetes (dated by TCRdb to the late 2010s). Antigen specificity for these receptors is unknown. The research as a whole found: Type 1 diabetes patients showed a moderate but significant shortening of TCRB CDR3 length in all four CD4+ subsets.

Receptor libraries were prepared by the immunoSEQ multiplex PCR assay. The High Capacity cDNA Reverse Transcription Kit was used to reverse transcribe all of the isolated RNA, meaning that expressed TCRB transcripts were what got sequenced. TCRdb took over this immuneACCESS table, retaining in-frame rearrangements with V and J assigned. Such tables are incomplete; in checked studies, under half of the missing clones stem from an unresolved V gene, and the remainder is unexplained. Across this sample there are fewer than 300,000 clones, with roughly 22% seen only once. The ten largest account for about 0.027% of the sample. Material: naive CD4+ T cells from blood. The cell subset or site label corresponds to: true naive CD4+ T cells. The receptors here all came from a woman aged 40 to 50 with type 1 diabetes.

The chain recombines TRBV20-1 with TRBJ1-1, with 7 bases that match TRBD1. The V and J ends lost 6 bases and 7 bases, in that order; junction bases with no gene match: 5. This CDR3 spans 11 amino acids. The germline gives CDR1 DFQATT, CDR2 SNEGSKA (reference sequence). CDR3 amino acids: CSAPTGNEAFF. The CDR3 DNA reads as TGCAGTGCACCGACAGGGAATGAAGCTTTCTTT.

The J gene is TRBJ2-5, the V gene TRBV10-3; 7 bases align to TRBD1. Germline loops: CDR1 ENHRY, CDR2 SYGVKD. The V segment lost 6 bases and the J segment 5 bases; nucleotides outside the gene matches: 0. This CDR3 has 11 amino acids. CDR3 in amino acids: CAISRGETQYF. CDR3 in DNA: TGTGCCATCAGCAGGGGGGAGACCCAGTACTTC.

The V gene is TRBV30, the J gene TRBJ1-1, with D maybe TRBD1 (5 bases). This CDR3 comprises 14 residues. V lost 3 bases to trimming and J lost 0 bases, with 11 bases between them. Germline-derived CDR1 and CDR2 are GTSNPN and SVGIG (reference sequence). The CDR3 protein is CAWSSDRMNTEAFF. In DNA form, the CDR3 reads TGTGCCTGGAGCTCAGACAGAATGAACACTGAAGCTTTCTTT.

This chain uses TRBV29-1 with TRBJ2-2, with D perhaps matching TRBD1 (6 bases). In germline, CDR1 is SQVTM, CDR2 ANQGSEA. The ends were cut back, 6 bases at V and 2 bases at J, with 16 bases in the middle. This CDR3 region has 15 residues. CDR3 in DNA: TGCAGCGTCTGGAAAGGACAGCTCAACACCGGGGAGCTGTTTTTT. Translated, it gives CSVWKGQLNTGELFF.

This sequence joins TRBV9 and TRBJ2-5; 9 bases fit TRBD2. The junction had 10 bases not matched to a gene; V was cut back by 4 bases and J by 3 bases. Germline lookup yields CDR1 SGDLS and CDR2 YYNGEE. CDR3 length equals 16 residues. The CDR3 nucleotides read TGTGCCAGCAGCATGTTTAGCGGGAGTAGGGAAGAGACCCAGTACTTC. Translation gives CASSMFSGSREETQYF.

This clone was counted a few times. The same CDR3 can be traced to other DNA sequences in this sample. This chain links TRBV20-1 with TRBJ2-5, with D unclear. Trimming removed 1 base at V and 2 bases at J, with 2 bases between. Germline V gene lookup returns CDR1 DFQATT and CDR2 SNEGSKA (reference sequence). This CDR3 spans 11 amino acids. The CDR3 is CSARAQETQYF. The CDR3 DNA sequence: TGCAGTGCTAGAGCACAAGAGACCCAGTACTTC.

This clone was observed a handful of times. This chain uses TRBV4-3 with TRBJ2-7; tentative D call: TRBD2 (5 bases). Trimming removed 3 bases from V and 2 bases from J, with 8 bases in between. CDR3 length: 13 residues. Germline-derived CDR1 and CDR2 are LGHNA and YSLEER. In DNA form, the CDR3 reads TGCGCCAGCAGCCACTCCGGGGCCTACGAGCAGTACTTC. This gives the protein CASSHSGAYEQYF.

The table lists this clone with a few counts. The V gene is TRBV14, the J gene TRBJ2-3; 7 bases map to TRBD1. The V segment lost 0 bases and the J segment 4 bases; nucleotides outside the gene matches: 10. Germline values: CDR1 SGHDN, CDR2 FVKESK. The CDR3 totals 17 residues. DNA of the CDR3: TGTGCCAGCAGCCAAGACCCGGAGAGGGGGCGCCCAGATACGCAGTATTTT. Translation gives CASSQDPERGRPDTQYF.

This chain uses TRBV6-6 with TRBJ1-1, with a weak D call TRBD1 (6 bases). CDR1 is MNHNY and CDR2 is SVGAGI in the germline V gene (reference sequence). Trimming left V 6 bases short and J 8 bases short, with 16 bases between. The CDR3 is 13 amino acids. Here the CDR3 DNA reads TGTGCCAGCAGACGATATGGACAGTTAGAAGCTTTCTTT. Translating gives CASRRYGQLEAFF.

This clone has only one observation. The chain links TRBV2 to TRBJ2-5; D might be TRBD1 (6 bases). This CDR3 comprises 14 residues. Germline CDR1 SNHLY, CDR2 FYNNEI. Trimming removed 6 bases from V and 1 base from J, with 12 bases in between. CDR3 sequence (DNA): TGTGCCAGCAGCCTAAGGACAGCCCAAGAGACCCAGTACTTC. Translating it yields CASSLRTAQETQYF.

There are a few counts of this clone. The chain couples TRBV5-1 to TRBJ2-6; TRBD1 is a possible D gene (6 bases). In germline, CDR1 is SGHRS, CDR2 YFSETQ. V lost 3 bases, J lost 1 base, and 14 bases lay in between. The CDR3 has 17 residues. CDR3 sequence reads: CASSSGTGNSGANVLTF. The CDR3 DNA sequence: TGCGCCAGCAGCTCAGGAACAGGGAATTCTGGGGCCAACGTCCTGACTTTC.

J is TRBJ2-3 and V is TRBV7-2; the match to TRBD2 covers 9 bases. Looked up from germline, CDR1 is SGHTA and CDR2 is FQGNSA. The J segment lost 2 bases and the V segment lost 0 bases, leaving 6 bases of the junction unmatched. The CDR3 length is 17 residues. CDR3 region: CASSLAPSGGTTDTQYF. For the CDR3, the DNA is TGTGCCAGCAGCTTAGCTCCCAGCGGGGGGACCACAGATACGCAGTATTTT.

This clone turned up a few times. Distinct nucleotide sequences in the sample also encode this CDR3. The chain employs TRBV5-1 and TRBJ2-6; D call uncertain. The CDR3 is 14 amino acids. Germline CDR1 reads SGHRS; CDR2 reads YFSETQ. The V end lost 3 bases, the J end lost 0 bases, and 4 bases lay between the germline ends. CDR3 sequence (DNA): TGCGCCAGCAGCTCCAGCTCTGGGGCCAACGTCCTGACTTTC. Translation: CASSSSSGANVLTF.

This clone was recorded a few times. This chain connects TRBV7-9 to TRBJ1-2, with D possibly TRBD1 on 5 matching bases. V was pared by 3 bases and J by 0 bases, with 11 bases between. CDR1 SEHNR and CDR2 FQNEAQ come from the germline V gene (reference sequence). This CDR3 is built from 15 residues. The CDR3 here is CASSFSTVANYGYTF. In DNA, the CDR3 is TGTGCCAGCAGCTTTTCGACAGTTGCTAACTATGGCTACACCTTC. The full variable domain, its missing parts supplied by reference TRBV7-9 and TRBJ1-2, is DTGVSQNPRHKITKRGQNVTFRCDPISEHNRLYWYRQTLGQGPEFLTYFQNEAQLEKSRLLSDRFSAERPKGSFSTLEIQRTEQGDSAMYLCASSFSTVANYGYTFGSGTRLTVV.

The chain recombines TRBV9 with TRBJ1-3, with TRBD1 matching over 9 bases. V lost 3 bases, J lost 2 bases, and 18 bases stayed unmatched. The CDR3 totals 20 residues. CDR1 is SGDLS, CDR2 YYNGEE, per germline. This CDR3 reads CASSASGQGQGGNAGNTIYF. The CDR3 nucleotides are TGTGCCAGCAGCGCCTCGGGACAGGGTCAAGGGGGCAACGCTGGAAACACCATATATTTT.

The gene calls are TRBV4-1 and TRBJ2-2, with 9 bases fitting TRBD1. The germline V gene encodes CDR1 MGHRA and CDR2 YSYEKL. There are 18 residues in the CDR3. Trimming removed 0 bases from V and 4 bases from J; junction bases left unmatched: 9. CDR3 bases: TGCGCCAGCAGCCAAGATTTTCACAGGGGGCGGATCACCGGGGAGCTGTTTTTT. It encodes CASSQDFHRGRITGELFF.

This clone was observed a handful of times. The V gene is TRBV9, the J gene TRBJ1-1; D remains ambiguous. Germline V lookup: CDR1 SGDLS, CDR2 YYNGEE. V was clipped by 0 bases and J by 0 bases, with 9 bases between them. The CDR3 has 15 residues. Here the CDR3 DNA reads TGTGCCAGCAGCGTAGATAGCGGGGTGAACACTGAAGCTTTCTTT. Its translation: CASSVDSGVNTEAFF.

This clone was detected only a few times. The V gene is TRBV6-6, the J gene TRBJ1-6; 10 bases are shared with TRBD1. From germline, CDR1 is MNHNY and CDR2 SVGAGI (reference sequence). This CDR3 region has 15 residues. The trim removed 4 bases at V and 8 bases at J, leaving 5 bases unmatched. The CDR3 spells CASSSLGTGDSPLHF. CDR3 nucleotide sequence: TGTGCCAGCAGTTCCCTCGGGACAGGGGATTCACCCCTCCACTTT.

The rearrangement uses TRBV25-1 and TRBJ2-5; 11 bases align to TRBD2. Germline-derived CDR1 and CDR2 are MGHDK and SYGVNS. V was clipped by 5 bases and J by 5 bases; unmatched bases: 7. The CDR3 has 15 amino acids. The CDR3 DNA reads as TGTGCCAGCAGTCCCCCACTAGCGGGAGAGGAGACCCAGTACTTC. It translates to CASSPPLAGEETQYF.

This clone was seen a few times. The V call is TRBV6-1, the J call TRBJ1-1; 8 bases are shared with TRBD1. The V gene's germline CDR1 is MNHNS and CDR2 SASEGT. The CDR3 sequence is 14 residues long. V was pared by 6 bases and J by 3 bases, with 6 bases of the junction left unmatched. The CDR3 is CASSQGAADTEAFF. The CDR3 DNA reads TGTGCCAGCAGCCAGGGGGCAGCGGACACTGAAGCTTTCTTT.

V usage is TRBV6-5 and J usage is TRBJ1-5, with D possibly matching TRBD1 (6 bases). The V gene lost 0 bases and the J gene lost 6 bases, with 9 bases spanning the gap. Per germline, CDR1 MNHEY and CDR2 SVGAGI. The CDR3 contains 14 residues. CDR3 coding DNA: TGTGCCAGCAGTTACTCGAGGGGGACTCAGCCCCAGCATTTT. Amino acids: CASSYSRGTQPQHF.

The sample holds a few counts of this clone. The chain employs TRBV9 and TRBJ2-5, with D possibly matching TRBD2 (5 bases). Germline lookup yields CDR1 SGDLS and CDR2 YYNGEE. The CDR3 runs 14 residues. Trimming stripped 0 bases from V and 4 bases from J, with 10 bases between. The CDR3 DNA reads TGTGCCAGCAGCGTAGAAGGAGGACGAGAGACCCAGTACTTC. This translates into CASSVEGGRETQYF.

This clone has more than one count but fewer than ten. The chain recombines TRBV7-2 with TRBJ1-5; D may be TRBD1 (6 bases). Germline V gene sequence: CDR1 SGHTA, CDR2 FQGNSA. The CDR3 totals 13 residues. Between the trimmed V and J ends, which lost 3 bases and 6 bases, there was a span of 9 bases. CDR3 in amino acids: CASSFRDTQPQHF. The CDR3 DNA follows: TGTGCCAGCAGCTTCCGGGACACTCAGCCCCAGCATTTT.